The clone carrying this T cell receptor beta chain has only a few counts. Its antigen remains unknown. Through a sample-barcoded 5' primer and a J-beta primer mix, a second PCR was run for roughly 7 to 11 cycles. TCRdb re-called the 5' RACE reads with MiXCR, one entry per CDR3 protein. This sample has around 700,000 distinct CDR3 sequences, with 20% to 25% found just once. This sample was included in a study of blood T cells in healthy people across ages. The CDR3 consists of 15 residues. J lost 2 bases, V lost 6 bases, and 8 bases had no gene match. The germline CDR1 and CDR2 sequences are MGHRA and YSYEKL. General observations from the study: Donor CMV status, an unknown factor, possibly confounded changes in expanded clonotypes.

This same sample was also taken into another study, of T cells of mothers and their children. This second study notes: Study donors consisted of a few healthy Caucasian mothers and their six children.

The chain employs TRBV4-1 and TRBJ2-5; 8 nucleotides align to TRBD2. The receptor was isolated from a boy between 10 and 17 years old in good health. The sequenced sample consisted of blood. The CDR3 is CASRETAGEQETQYF. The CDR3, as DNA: TGCGCCAGCAGGGAAACAGCGGGAGAACAAGAGACCCAGTACTTC.